These T cell receptor beta chains were read from a single sample in a study of OX40 agonist ivuxolimab in advanced cancers. TCRdb keeps only in-frame clones here, not all; method: immunoSEQ multiplex PCR. The table lists fewer than 25,000 clones, roughly four fifths of them singletons. This specimen consisted of CD4+ or CD8+ T cells sorted from blood, obtained in a trial of the OX40 agonist ivuxolimab. Receptors originate from an adult with an advanced solid tumor such as melanoma, head and neck, liver or kidney cancer. Each CDR3 is given with its conserved first and last residue. D genes are given only for firm matches.

J gene | D gene | V gene | CDR3 protein | CDR3 DNA
TRBJ2-1 | TRBD1 | TRBV11-3 | CASSALTAGTGYNEQFF | TGTGCCAGCAGCGCCCTAACCGCCGGGACAGGGTACAATGAGCAGTTCTTC
TRBJ2-6 | TRBD1 | TRBV30 | CACGQGATGANVLTF | TGTGCCTGCGGACAGGGGGCTACTGGGGCCAACGTCCTGACTTTC
TRBJ2-7 | . | TRBV11-2 | CASSLERVSYEQYF | TGTGCCAGCAGCTTAGAAAGGGTCTCCTACGAGCAGTACTTC
TRBJ1-3 | . | TRBV2 | CANLDQDSGNTIYF | TGTGCCAACCTTGACCAAGACTCTGGAAACACCATATATTTT
TRBJ1-2 | TRBD1 | TRBV10-2 | CASNNPGQGYGYTF | TGCGCCAGCAACAACCCGGGACAGGGGTATGGCTACACCTTC
TRBJ2-4 | TRBD1 | TRBV30 | CAWSGTGQFQFIQYF | TGTGCCTGGAGCGGTACGGGACAGTTTCAATTCATTCAGTACTTC
TRBJ2-1 | TRBD2 | TRBV5-1 | CASSSSGGYNEQFF | TGCGCCAGCAGCTCTAGCGGGGGATATAATGAGCAGTTCTTC
TRBJ2-7 | TRBD1 | TRBV2 | CASSSGTGGDEQYF | TGTGCCAGCAGTTCCGGGACAGGGGGCGACGAGCAGTACTTC
TRBJ2-2 | . | TRBV28 | CASSFEGYTGELFF | TGTGCCAGCAGTTTTGAGGGTTACACCGGGGAGCTGTTTTTT
TRBJ2-1 | TRBD2 | TRBV7-6 | CASSLNLAGAHNEQFF | TGTGCCAGCAGCTTAAATTTAGCGGGAGCTCACAATGAGCAGTTCTTC
TRBJ1-1 | . | TRBV6-4 | CASSEDSHTEAFF | TGTGCCAGCAGCGAAGACAGCCACACTGAAGCTTTCTTT
TRBJ1-1 | . | TRBV27 | CASSQGHLNTEAFF | TGTGCCAGCAGTCAGGGACACCTGAACACTGAAGCTTTCTTT
TRBJ2-7 | . | TRBV4-2 | CASSQVRLAYYEQYF | TGTGCCAGCAGCCAAGTTAGGCTAGCGTACTACGAGCAGTACTTC
TRBJ2-5 | TRBD1 | TRBV13 | CASSPSPGQGQRTQYF | TGTGCCAGCAGCCCGAGTCCGGGACAGGGGCAAAGGACCCAGTACTTC
TRBJ2-3 | . | TRBV7-9 | CASSLLRGPDTQYF | TGTGCCAGCAGCTTATTACGGGGCCCAGATACGCAGTATTTT